The entry below describes one T cell receptor beta chain. Its antigen is still unknown. Base qualities are not provided; no much larger clone lies one nucleotide away. The same CDR3 is also encoded by other DNA sequences in this sample. These data come from a study of shared clonotypes between healthy human individuals (dated by TCRdb to 2018 to 2021). General notes on the study: Three men and two women, aged 18 to 49 years, made up the cohort. Per donor, three plates each were used for CD4 naive and CD4 memory, two for CD8 naive, and one for CD8 memory. Blood TCR repertoires of roughly 5 healthy adults were deeply sequenced to estimate repertoire size and the extent of clonotype sharing between individuals. To increase sequencing depth and limit assay-specific biases, TCR repertoire library preparation and sequencing were carried out by different laboratories using diverse techniques. Leukapheresis yielded between about 0.9 and 10 billion PBMCs per donor. Broader findings and caveats from the paper: Only blood was sampled, and tissue TCR repertoires likely differ from those in blood. Across a few donors, around 5% of naive CD4, 3.5% of naive CD8, 2.3% of memory CD4, and approximately 0.4% of memory CD8 clonotypes were shared. Higher generation probabilities were observed for clonotypes shared by all four sorted-subset donors than for non-shared clonotypes. Even with the large sequencing depth, rarefaction of the sorted-subset datasets indicated that sequencing was incomplete. Pairwise subsampling indicated that sequencing depth was expected to affect the degree of clonotype sharing among donors. Estimated clonotype richness was generally larger for naive than for memory subsets. Because the study included a small number of donors, the genetic and exposure-history diversity represented was limited.

Between the V and J ends, shortened by 0 bases and 1 base respectively, the junction contains 6 bases. Sequences SGHTA (CDR1) and FQGTGA (CDR2) are obtained from the germline V gene. There are 14 amino acids in the CDR3, from cysteine to phenylalanine inclusive. Just CDR3 DNA is preserved here, 42 bases in frame from base 1. TCR CDR3 regions were amplified from genomic DNA by multiplex PCR using the deep immunoSEQ assay. For each cell subset, the extracted genomic DNA was distributed evenly across all wells of several immunoSEQ 96-well plates, and each plate served as one replicate. For sorted subsets, roughly 200 ng of genomic DNA, equivalent to tens of thousands of T cell genomes, went into each replicate PCR. Purified libraries were quantified with a Qubit 3.0 fluorometer, sized on a Bioanalyzer 2100, and re-quantified with the KAPA Library Quantification kit. A separate single-read 150-cycle Illumina NextSeq 550 flow cell was used to sequence each immunoSEQ 96-well plate. The authors processed their data as follows. The immunoSEQ output contained only junctional sequences without quality scores, so filtering could not match that applied to full-length reads. To assign V/J genes and CDR3, sequences were annotated using PyIR, a Python wrapper for IgBLAST v1.9, with IMGT germline references. Reads were removed for weak V/J assignments (E-value above 1e-6), missing CDR3, stop codons, out-of-frame junctions, or ambiguous translated residues. V3J clonotypes were defined as sequences sharing the same inferred V gene, J gene, and CDR3 amino acid sequence. To compute the percentage overlap between repertoires, the number of shared unique clonotypes was divided by the size of the smaller repertoire. Richness of each repertoire was evaluated using RTK rarefaction, the Chao1 estimator, and Recon v2.1 estimates of unobserved clonotypes. OLGA was used to compute generation probabilities for all TCRbeta clonotypes that the gDNA method yielded from a handful of donors. Drawn from immuneACCESS, this table holds only the in-frame rearrangements with V and J called that TCRdb kept. Clones are partly lost; checked studies trace under half to an unresolved V gene and leave the rest unexplained. V and J calls and clone size come straight from that table; D and trimming were deduced from the DNA. The sample contains around 1,900,000 clones, roughly 93% of them found a single time. The ten largest account for about 1.7% of the sample.

CD8 naive samples were obtained by positive selection for CCR7 among CD45RO-negative cells, yielding a CD45RA+CCR7+ population from which TemRA cells were excluded. Healthy HIV-negative adults with no recently reported acute infections or vaccinations were included as donors. Every donor was a Caucasian adult residing in Nashville, Tennessee, USA. After blood collection by leukapheresis, PBMCs were isolated using Ficoll-Histopaque density gradient centrifugation and then cryopreserved in the vapor phase of liquid nitrogen. Purity and quantity of every magnetically sorted T cell population were checked by analytical flow cytometry. Genomic DNA was isolated from every sorted fraction and measured by UV absorbance on a Nanodrop 2000c.

The rearrangement combines TRBV7-3 with TRBJ1-1, with TRBD1 as a weak D call on 5 bases. The sequence came from a young man in good health. Some clones in this sample may be carry-over from other donors' samples. Input material: naive CD8+ T cells from PBMCs. The cell subset or site label, as the study defines it: CD45RA+CCR7+. The CDR3 region reads CASSLTRGNTEAFF. The DNA reads TGTGCCAGCAGCTTAACGAGGGGGAACACTGAAGCTTTCTTT.